This entry lists 8 T cell receptor beta chains sequenced from one sample in a study of OX40 agonist ivuxolimab in advanced cancers. Profiling relied on immunoSEQ multiplex PCR, and the TCRdb table lists in-frame clones only, not all of them. Among 35,000 to 45,000 clones, around 90% were seen once, and the ten largest hold about 13%. Sequencing used CD4+ or CD8+ T cells sorted from blood, obtained in a trial of the OX40 agonist ivuxolimab. The origin of the receptors is an adult with an advanced solid tumor such as melanoma, head and neck, liver or kidney cancer.

This chain connects TRBV9 to TRBJ2-7, with 8 bases fitting TRBD2. Trimming took 1 base from V and 2 from J; bases not matched to a gene: 5. Germline CDR1 is SGDLS and CDR2 is YYNGEE. The CDR3 is 15 amino acids. The CDR3 nucleotides read TGTGCCAGCAGCGTATCGGGCGGGGGGACCTACGAGCAGTACTTC. Translation: CASSVSGGGTYEQYF.

This chain uses TRBV7-9 with TRBJ2-1; 7 bases are a match to TRBD2. This CDR3 has 16 amino acids. Germline V gives CDR1 SEHNR, CDR2 FQNEAQ (reference sequence). The V segment lost 4 bases and the J segment 2 bases; nucleotides outside the gene matches: 8. The CDR3 region has the DNA TGTGCCAGCAGCTCCCTAGCGGAAGAGGCCTACAATGAGCAGTTCTTC. Its translation is CASSSLAEEAYNEQFF.

The genes are TRBV5-8 and TRBJ2-1; D possibly corresponds to TRBD2 (6 bases). Trimming cost V 5 bases and J 0 bases, with 15 bases left between them. In germline, CDR1 is SGHTS, CDR2 YDEGEE. The CDR3 runs 16 residues. The CDR3 nucleotides are TGTGCCAGCAGTTACTGGGAGGTCACCTCCTACAATGAGCAGTTCTTC. The encoded protein is CASSYWEVTSYNEQFF.

V gene TRBV7-9 combines with J gene TRBJ2-1; 12 positions match TRBD2. The germline gives CDR1 SEHNR, CDR2 FQNEAQ (reference sequence). There are 17 residues in the CDR3. J lost 7 bases, V lost 8 bases, and 15 bases had no gene match. The CDR3 protein is CASWGLAGSFLGNEQFF. As DNA, the CDR3 is TGTGCCAGCTGGGGACTAGCGGGTTCCTTCCTGGGGAATGAGCAGTTCTTC.

The chain links TRBV5-8 to TRBJ2-7; TRBD1 might be the D (5 bases). Germline-derived CDR1 and CDR2 are SGHTS and YDEGEE. V lost 4 bases and J 5 bases, leaving 19 bases between the germline ends. The CDR3 sequence is 15 residues long. Written as DNA, the CDR3 is TGTGCCAGCAGCCCCAGAAGGGGCGCCCCGGACGAGCAGTACTTC. Translating gives CASSPRRGAPDEQYF.

The CDR3 here is CASSDTGPSTDTQYF. The DNA of the CDR3 is TGTGCCAGCAGTGATACAGGGCCAAGCACAGATACGCAGTATTTT. The chain joins TRBV9 to TRBJ2-3; D may be TRBD1 (6 bases). V lost 5 bases to trimming and J lost 0 bases, with 13 bases between them. Germline CDR1 is SGDLS and CDR2 is YYNGEE. This CDR3 region has 15 residues. Variable domain in full (rest from reference TRBV9 and TRBJ2-3): DSGVTQTPKHLITATGQRVTLRCSPRSGDLSVYWYQQSLDQGLQFLIQYYNGEERAKGNILERFSAQQFPDLHSELNLSSLELGDSALYFCASSDTGPSTDTQYFGPGTRLTVL.

The V and J genes are TRBV27 and TRBJ2-1; D remains unclear. V lost 5 bases to trimming and J lost 9 bases, with 17 bases between them. Looked up from germline, CDR1 is MNHEY and CDR2 is SMNVEV (reference sequence). The CDR3 covers 14 residues. The CDR3 DNA sequence: TGTGCCAGCAGTCTAATCCCAGGTAACCTTGAGCAGTTCTTC. Its translation is CASSLIPGNLEQFF.

The chain carries TRBV7-2 and TRBJ2-7; D is unresolved. The CDR3 sequence is 13 residues long. CDR1 and CDR2 from the germline V gene are SGHTA and FQGNSA. Trimming left V 5 bases short and J 6 bases short, with 14 bases between. Here the CDR3 reads CASSPGWLVEQYF. The DNA for the CDR3 is TGTGCCAGCAGCCCCGGTTGGCTGGTCGAGCAGTACTTC.